The source of this TCR beta chain is a study of CD8 T cells in ankylosing spondylitis. Germline assignment: CDR1 DFQATT and CDR2 SNEGSKA (reference sequence). The CDR3 spans 15 residues. V lost 2 bases and J lost 0, with 11 bases in between. TCRdb re-derived calls from the 5' RACE reads in MiXCR, one entry per CDR3 protein. In the table there are around 330,000 distinct CDR3 sequences, under 14% of which are singletons. Sequencing was done on a sample of blood, either unsorted or a sorted T cell fraction (not recorded which). This chain connects TRBV20-1 to TRBJ1-5; no firm D call. This clonotype originated in a female donor with ankylosing spondylitis or in good health (not recorded which). CDR3 in DNA: TGCAGTGCTAGAATCGCCGAGGATAGCAATCAGCCCCAGCATTTT. It codes for CSARIAEDSNQPQHF.